The sequence of this TCR beta chain was determined in a study of T cells in Graves' hyperthyroidism and ophthalmopathy. TCR beta CDR3 regions were amplified from RNA. The HTBI set primed first-round TCR CDR3 RT-PCR. TCRdb reanalysed the multiplex PCR reads using MiXCR and keeps one entry per CDR3 protein. The sample carries about 350,000 distinct CDR3 sequences, roughly 17% recorded once. The CDR3 totals 16 residues. V was shortened by 0 bases and J by 6 bases, with 14 bases between the two germline ends. Germline assignment: CDR1 SEHNR and CDR2 FQNEAQ (reference sequence). The sample holds a few counts of this clonotype.

This chain uses TRBV7-9 with TRBJ2-2, with unresolved D. This sequence originates from a woman aged 25 to 39 with Graves' hyperthyroidism that later progressed to Graves' ophthalmopathy. The sample comprised blood. This CDR3 is CASSLASEPWAGELFF. The CDR3 coding sequence is TGTGCCAGCAGCTTAGCGTCCGAGCCATGGGCCGGGGAGCTGTTTTTT.